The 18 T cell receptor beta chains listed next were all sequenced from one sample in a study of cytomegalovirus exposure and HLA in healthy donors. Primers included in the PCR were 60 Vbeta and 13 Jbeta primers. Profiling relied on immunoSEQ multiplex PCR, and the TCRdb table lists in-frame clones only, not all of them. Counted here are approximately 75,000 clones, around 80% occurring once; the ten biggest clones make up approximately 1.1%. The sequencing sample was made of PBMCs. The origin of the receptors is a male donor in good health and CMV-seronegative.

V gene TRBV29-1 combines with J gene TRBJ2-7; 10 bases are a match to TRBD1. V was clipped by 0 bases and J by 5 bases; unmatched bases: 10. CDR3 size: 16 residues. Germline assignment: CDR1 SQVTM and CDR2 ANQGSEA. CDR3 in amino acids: CSVEERSGTGVDEQYF. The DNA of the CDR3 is TGCAGCGTTGAAGAAAGGTCCGGGACAGGGGTCGACGAGCAGTACTTC.

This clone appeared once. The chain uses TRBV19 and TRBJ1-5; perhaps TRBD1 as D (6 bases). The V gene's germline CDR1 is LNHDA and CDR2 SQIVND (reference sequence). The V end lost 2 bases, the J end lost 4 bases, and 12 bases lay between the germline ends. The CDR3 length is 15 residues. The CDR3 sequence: CASSIQDRGNQPQHF. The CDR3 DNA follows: TGTGCCAGTAGTATACAGGACAGAGGTAATCAGCCCCAGCATTTT.

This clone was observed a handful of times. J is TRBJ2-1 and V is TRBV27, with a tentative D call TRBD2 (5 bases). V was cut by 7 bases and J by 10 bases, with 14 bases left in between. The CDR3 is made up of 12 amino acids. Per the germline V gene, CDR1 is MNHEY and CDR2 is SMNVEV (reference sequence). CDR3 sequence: CASTEKRGEQFF. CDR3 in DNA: TGTGCCAGCACCGAAAAAAGAGGGGAGCAGTTCTTC.

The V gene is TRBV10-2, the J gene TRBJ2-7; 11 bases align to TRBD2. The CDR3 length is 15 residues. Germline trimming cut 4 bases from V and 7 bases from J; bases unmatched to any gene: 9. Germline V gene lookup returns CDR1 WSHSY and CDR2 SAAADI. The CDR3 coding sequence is TGCGCCAGCAGTGTCCCGGGACTAGCGGCGTCTGAGCAGTACTTC. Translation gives CASSVPGLAASEQYF.

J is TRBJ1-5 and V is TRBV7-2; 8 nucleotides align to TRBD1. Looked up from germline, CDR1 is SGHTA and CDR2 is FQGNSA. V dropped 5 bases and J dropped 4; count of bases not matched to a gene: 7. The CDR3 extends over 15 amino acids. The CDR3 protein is CASSQRTGTNQPQHF. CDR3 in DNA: TGTGCCAGCAGCCAACGGACAGGGACGAATCAGCCCCAGCATTTT.

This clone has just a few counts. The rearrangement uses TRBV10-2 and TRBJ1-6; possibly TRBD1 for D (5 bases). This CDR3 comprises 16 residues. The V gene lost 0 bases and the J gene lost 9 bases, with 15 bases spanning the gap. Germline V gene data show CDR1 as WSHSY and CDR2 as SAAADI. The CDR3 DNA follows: TGCGCCAGCAGTGAGTCGAGGCAGGGCTTTCGTTCACCCCTCCACTTT. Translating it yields CASSESRQGFRSPLHF.

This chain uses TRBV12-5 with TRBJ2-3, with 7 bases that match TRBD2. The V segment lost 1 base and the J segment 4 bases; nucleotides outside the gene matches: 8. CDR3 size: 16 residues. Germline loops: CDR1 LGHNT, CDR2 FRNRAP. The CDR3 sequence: CASGLDGLGRADTQYF. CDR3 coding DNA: TGTGCTAGTGGTTTGGACGGACTAGGACGCGCAGATACGCAGTATTTT.

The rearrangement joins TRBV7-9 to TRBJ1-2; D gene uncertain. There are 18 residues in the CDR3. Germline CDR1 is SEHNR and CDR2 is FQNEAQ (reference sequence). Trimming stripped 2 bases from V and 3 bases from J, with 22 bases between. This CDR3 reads CASSLSLWDTVGDYGYTF. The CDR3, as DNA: TGTGCCAGCAGCTTATCTCTTTGGGATACAGTCGGGGACTATGGCTACACCTTC.

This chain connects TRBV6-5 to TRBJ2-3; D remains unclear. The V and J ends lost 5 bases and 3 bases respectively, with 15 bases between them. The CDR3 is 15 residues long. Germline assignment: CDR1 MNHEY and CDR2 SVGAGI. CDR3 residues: CASSPLNRVTDTQYF. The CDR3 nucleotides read TGTGCCAGCAGTCCACTGAATCGGGTAACAGATACGCAGTATTTT.

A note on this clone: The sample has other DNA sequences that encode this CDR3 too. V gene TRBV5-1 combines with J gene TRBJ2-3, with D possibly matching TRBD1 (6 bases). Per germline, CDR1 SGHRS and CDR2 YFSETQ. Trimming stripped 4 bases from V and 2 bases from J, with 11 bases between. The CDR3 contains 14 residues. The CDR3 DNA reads TGCGCCAGCAGCCAAGGACAGTCCACAGATACGCAGTATTTT. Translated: CASSQGQSTDTQYF.

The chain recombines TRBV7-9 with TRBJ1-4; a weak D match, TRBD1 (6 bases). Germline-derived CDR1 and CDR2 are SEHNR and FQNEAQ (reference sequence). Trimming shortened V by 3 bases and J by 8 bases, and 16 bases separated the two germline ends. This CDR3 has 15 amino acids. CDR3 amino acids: CASSFQGLPSEKLFF. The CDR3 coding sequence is TGTGCCAGCAGCTTTCAGGGGCTCCCTTCGGAAAAACTGTTTTTT.

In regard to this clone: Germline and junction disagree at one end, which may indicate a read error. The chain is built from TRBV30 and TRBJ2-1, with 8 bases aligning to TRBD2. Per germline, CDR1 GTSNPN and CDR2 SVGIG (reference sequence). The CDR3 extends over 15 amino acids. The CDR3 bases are TGTGCCTTGAGTAAGGGACTAGTAAGCTACAATGAGCAGTTCTTC. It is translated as CALSKGLVSYNEQFF. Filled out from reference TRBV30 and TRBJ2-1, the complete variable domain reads SQTIHQWPATLVQPVGSPLSLECTVEGTSNPNLYWYRQAAGRGLQLLFYSVGIGQISSEVPQNLSASRPQDRQFILSSKKLLLSDSGFYLCALSKGLVSYNEQFFGPGTRLTVL.

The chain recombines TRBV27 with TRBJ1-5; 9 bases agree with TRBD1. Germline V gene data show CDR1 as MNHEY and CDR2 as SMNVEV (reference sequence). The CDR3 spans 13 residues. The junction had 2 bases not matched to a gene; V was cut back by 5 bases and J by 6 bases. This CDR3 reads CASSPGQGQPQHF. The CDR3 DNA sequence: TGTGCCAGCAGTCCGGGACAGGGTCAGCCCCAGCATTTT.

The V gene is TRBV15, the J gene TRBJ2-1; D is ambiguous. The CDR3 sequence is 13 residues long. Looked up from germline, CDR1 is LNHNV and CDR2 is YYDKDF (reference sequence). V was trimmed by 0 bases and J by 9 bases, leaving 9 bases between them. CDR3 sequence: CATSRDPQSEQFF. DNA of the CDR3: TGTGCCACCAGCAGAGATCCACAATCTGAGCAGTTCTTC.

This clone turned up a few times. CDR3 in amino acids: CASSQGGLFHEQYF. CDR3 nucleotides: TGCGCCAGCAGCCAAGGGGGGCTTTTCCACGAGCAGTACTTC. V usage is TRBV4-3 and J usage is TRBJ2-7; possible D gene TRBD1, 6 bases. This CDR3 is 14 amino acids long. Looked up from germline, CDR1 is LGHNA and CDR2 is YSLEER. Trimming removed 1 base from V and 5 bases from J, with 12 bases in between.

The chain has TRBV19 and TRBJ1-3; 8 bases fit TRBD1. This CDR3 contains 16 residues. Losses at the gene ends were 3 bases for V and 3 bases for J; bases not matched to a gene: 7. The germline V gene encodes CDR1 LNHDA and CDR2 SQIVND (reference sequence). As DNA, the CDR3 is TGTGCCAGTAGTATGGGACAGGTGGTTTATGGAAACACCATATATTTT. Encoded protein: CASSMGQVVYGNTIYF.

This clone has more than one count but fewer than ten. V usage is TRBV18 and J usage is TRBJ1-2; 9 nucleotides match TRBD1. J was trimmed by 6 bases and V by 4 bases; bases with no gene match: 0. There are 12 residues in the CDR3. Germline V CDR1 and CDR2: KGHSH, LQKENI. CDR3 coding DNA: TGTGCCAGCTCACGGGACAGGGATGGCTACACCTTC. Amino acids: CASSRDRDGYTF.

Here the CDR3 reads CASSFWDRSTDTQYF. The DNA for the CDR3 is TGCGCCAGCAGCTTTTGGGACAGAAGCACAGATACGCAGTATTTT. V and J are TRBV5-1 and TRBJ2-3, with 7 bases fitting TRBD1. Germline CDR1 SGHRS, CDR2 YFSETQ. The J segment lost 0 bases and the V segment lost 2 bases, leaving 3 bases of the junction unmatched. The CDR3 consists of 15 residues.